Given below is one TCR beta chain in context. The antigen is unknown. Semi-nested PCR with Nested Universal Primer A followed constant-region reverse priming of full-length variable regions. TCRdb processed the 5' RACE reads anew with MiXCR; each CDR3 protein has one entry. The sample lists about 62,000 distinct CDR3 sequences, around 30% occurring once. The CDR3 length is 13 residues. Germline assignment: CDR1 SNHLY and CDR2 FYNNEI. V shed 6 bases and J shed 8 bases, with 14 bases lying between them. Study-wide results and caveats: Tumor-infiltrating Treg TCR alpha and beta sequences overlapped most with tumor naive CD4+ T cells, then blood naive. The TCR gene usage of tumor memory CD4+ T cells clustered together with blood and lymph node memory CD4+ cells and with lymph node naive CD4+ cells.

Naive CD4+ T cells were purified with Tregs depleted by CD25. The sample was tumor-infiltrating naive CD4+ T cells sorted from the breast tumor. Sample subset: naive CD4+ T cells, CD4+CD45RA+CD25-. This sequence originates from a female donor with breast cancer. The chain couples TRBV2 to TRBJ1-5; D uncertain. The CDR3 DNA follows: TGTGCCAGCAGCCCTAGGTTGGGTGAGCCCCAGCATTTT. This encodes CASSPRLGEPQHF.